The sample holds one count of the clone carrying this T cell receptor beta chain. Its antigen is unidentified. V was cut by 1 base and J by 3 bases, with 9 bases left in between. From germline, CDR1 is SGHTA and CDR2 FQGNSA. The length of the CDR3 is 14 residues. The data belong to a study of cytomegalovirus exposure and HLA in healthy donors. The wider study: Researchers previously reported finding fewer than 140 million unique TCR beta sequences from about 200 million T cells.

This cohort consisted of healthy bone marrow donors. PCR was performed using 60 Vbeta and 13 Jbeta primers. Repertoires were generated with immunoSEQ multiplex PCR, while TCRdb's copy carries only in-frame clones and drops some. The table includes approximately 100,000 clones, around 80% detected once. Study-level results: Based on reports, TCR beta sequences accurately predicted HLA-A and HLA-B alleles for most subjects.

Sequenced material: PBMCs. The sequence was collected from a woman in her forties or fifties in good health and CMV-seropositive. V usage is TRBV7-2 and J usage is TRBJ2-5; tentative D call: TRBD1 (5 bases). CDR3 loop: CASSLVQGKETQYF. The CDR3 bases are TGTGCCAGCAGCTTAGTGCAGGGTAAAGAGACCCAGTACTTC. The whole variable domain, filled in from reference TRBV7-2 and TRBJ2-5, reads GAGVSQSPSNKVTEKGKDVELRCDPISGHTALYWYRQSLGQGLEFLIYFQGNSAPDKSGLPSDRFSAERTGGSVSTLTIQRTQQEDSAVYLCASSLVQGKETQYFGPGTRLLVL.